These 3 T cell receptor beta chains were all obtained from the same sample, sequenced in a study of shared clonotypes between healthy human individuals. Naive CD8 cells were CD45RO-negative, positively selected for CCR7, excluding terminally differentiated effector memory CD45RA+ cells. Sequencing used immunoSEQ multiplex PCR; TCRdb keeps in-frame clones, though not all of them. The table shows over 750,000 clones, with just over 95% occurring only once. Material for sequencing was naive CD8+ T cells sorted from blood. The receptor set was obtained from a man aged 25-45 years in good health.

The chain links TRBV7-9 to TRBJ2-7, with 9 bases identical to TRBD2. With V trimmed by 5 bases and J by 4 bases, 9 bases remained unmatched. CDR3 length: 15 residues. The V gene's germline CDR1 is SEHNR and CDR2 FQNEAQ (reference sequence). The CDR3 DNA sequence: TGTGCCAGCAGCCCTACCGTAGCGGGAGCTTACGAGCAGTACTTC. Translation gives CASSPTVAGAYEQYF.

The chain carries TRBV5-1 and TRBJ2-3, with 7 nucleotides matching TRBD2. The CDR3 is made up of 15 amino acids. The J segment lost 2 bases and the V segment lost 4 bases, leaving 7 bases of the junction unmatched. Germline CDR1 and CDR2: SGHRS and YFSETQ. CDR3 nucleotides: TGCGCCAGCAGCCCCAGGGACTATACCACAGATACGCAGTATTTT. Translation gives CASSPRDYTTDTQYF.

The rearrangement joins TRBV11-3 to TRBJ2-1, with D hard to call. CDR3 length equals 13 residues. V lost 1 base and J lost 8, with 9 bases in between. From germline, CDR1 is SGHNT and CDR2 YENEEA. CDR3 coding DNA: TGTGCCAGCAGCTTAGCGTTGGATGATGAGCAGTTCTTC. Translation gives CASSLALDDEQFF.